The 28 T cell receptor beta chains presented below share a single source sample, sequenced in a study of post-analysis software for immune sequencing data (dated by TCRdb to between 2014 and 2016). The receptor library was made with PCR. The listed sequencing device is Illumina HiSeq 2500. To reduce PCR and sequencing biases, unique molecular identifiers were built into the TCR beta cDNA libraries. In-frame beta chains were kept once TCRdb had trimmed the public reads at Q25 with fastp and called clones with MiXCR. Duplicate CDR3 protein sequences are folded into a single record with the most common DNA and genes. Here the sample has roughly 870,000 distinct CDR3 sequences; roughly 58% occur a single time. Clones ranked in the top ten supply approximately 4.5% of the sample. General study outcomes and caveats: Roughly 5 TRBV segments, including TRBV5-6, TRBV5-1 and TRBV20-1, were significantly more frequent in patients than controls.

The antigens of these receptors remain unknown. Material: blood. The receptors here all came from a girl aged 10 to 17 with multiple sclerosis.

The chain links TRBV4-2 to TRBJ2-5; 9 nucleotides line up with TRBD2. CDR3 size: 14 residues. CDR1 LGHNA and CDR2 YNFKEQ come from the germline V gene. The V segment lost 1 base and the J segment 4 bases; nucleotides outside the gene matches: 1. The CDR3 spells CASSQAAGGETQYF. CDR3 DNA: TGTGCCAGCAGCCAAGCAGCGGGGGGAGAGACCCAGTACTTC.

This chain joins TRBV5-6 and TRBJ1-2; 8 nucleotides agree with TRBD1. The CDR3 is 15 residues long. The V gene's germline CDR1 is SGHDT and CDR2 YYEEEE. J gave up 6 bases and V 1 base, and 8 bases lay outside the gene matches. CDR3 sequence (DNA): TGTGCCAGCAGCTTGCCCGCCGGGACAGGCAATGGCTACACCTTC. This gives the protein CASSLPAGTGNGYTF.

The chain employs TRBV5-6 and TRBJ2-3, with D possibly TRBD2 on 5 matching bases. V lost 0 bases and J lost 3, with 11 bases in between. This CDR3 comprises 15 residues. The germline gives CDR1 SGHDT, CDR2 YYEEEE. As DNA, the CDR3 is TGTGCCAGCAGCTTGGGAACGGTAGCGACAGATACGCAGTATTTT. Amino acid sequence: CASSLGTVATDTQYF.

This sequence joins TRBV15 and TRBJ2-5; 9 nucleotides align to TRBD2. V lost 1 base, J lost 3 bases, and 6 bases stayed unmatched. Germline V gene lookup returns CDR1 LNHNV and CDR2 YYDKDF (reference sequence). CDR3 length: 16 amino acids. The CDR3, as DNA: TGTGCCACCAGCAGAGTGGCTAGCGGGAATAAAGAGACCCAGTACTTC. The encoded protein is CATSRVASGNKETQYF.

This clonotype has a handful of counts. At one end, the junction sequence differs from germline, possibly due to a read error. The rearrangement links TRBV5-5 to TRBJ1-2; D gene ambiguous. The CDR3 sequence is 15 residues long. Germline lookup yields CDR1 SGHKS and CDR2 YYEKEE (reference sequence). For the CDR3, the DNA is TGTGCCAGCAGCTTCGGTTGGCAGGCTAATTATGGCTACACCTTC. Amino acid sequence: CASSFGWQANYGYTF.

This clonotype was recorded a few times. The chain is built from TRBV5-1 and TRBJ2-7; 7 bases are a match to TRBD2. J gave up 2 bases and V 0 bases, and 5 bases lay outside the gene matches. Germline CDR1 and CDR2: SGHRS and YFSETQ. The CDR3 length is 15 residues. The CDR3 region has the DNA TGCGCCAGCAGCTTGGCGGCTAGCGGAACCTACGAGCAGTACTTC. It codes for CASSLAASGTYEQYF.

The V gene is TRBV6-6, the J gene TRBJ2-1, with D unresolved. V dropped 2 bases and J dropped 9 bases, with 8 bases sitting between them. Per the germline V gene, CDR1 is MNHNY and CDR2 is SVGAGI (reference sequence). This CDR3 region has 12 residues. This chain's CDR3 is CASSYPGGEQFF. The CDR3 bases are TGTGCCAGCAGTTACCCTGGTGGTGAGCAGTTCTTC.

This clonotype was picked up a small number of times. The chain links TRBV4-1 to TRBJ2-7; 13 bases map to TRBD2. This CDR3 has 16 amino acids. Germline V CDR1 and CDR2: MGHRA, YSYEKL. Trimming removed 3 bases from V and 2 bases from J; junction bases left unmatched: 4. The DNA of the CDR3 is TGCGCCAGCAGCCATGGCACTAGCGGGGGGGCCTACGAGCAGTACTTC. Protein: CASSHGTSGGAYEQYF.

This rearrangement joins TRBV20-1 to TRBJ2-3, with TRBD2 matching over 8 bases. The junction had 22 bases not matched to a gene; V was cut back by 6 bases and J by 2 bases. Germline V CDR1 and CDR2: DFQATT, SNEGSKA (reference sequence). The CDR3 loop spans 19 amino acids. The CDR3 region has the DNA TGCAGTGCCCTCTCCTCCGGGACTAGTGCTTCATTCACCACAGATACGCAGTATTTT. Protein sequence: CSALSSGTSASFTTDTQYF.

The chain is built from TRBV20-1 and TRBJ2-3, with a tentative D call TRBD2 (5 bases). V was shortened by 1 base and J by 6 bases, with 11 bases between the two germline ends. The CDR3 is 13 residues long. CDR1 is DFQATT and CDR2 is SNEGSKA in the germline V gene (reference sequence). The CDR3 DNA follows: TGCAGTGCTAGAGTCCGGGATCACGATACGCAGTATTTT. Amino acid sequence: CSARVRDHDTQYF.

This clonotype appeared a single time. V is TRBV5-6 and J is TRBJ2-1; TRBD2 matches 7 bases. The germline V gene has CDR1 SGHDT and CDR2 YYEEEE. CDR3 length: 19 amino acids. V lost 0 bases, J lost 0 bases, and 12 bases stayed unmatched. The CDR3 reads CASSLDPFFREGSYNEQFF. The CDR3 DNA is TGTGCCAGCAGCTTGGATCCCTTTTTTAGGGAGGGCTCCTACAATGAGCAGTTCTTC. Together with reference TRBV5-6 and TRBJ2-1, the CDR3 gives the full variable domain: DAGVTQSPTHLIKTRGQQVTLRCSPKSGHDTVSWYQQALGQGPQFIFQYYEEEERQRGNFPDRFSGHQFPNYSSELNVNALLLGDSALYLCASSLDPFFREGSYNEQFFGPGTRLTVL.

V usage is TRBV9 and J usage is TRBJ2-3; no firm D call. V was trimmed by 0 bases and J by 2 bases, leaving 7 bases between them. The CDR3 extends over 14 amino acids. Germline V gene data show CDR1 as SGDLS and CDR2 as YYNGEE. The DNA for the CDR3 is TGTGCCAGCAGCGTAGGCCCAAACACAGATACGCAGTATTTT. Protein product: CASSVGPNTDTQYF.

This clonotype was found once. This sequence joins TRBV5-5 and TRBJ2-7; D uncertain. This CDR3 is 16 amino acids long. CDR1 SGHKS and CDR2 YYEKEE come from the germline V gene (reference sequence). V lost 2 bases, J lost 1 base, and 16 bases lay in between. The chain's CDR3 is CASSLSASPPSYEQYF. The CDR3 bases are TGTGCCAGCAGCTTATCAGCCAGTCCTCCGTCCTACGAGCAGTACTTC.

This clonotype occurred a few times. V gene TRBV12-3 or TRBV12-4 combines with J gene TRBJ2-1, with a tentative D call TRBD2 (6 bases). The V and J ends lost 7 bases and 5 bases respectively, with 12 bases between them. The CDR3 totals 13 residues. CDR3 residues: CASTAGLNNEQFF. The DNA for the CDR3 is TGTGCCAGCACCGCGGGACTGAACAATGAGCAGTTCTTC.

V gene TRBV5-5 combines with J gene TRBJ2-5; no reliable D call. The CDR3 is made up of 13 amino acids. V gave up 1 base and J gave up 11 bases, with 15 bases separating them. Germline CDR1 reads SGHKS; CDR2 reads YYEKEE (reference sequence). The CDR3 loop reads CASSLNPYNEQYF. The CDR3 nucleotides read TGTGCCAGCAGCTTGAACCCTTACAATGAGCAGTACTTC. Full variable domain (rest looked up from reference TRBV5-5 and TRBJ2-5): DAGVTQSPTHLIKTRGQQVTLRCSPISGHKSVSWYQQVLGQGPQFIFQYYEKEERGRGNFPDRFSARQFPNYSSELNVNALLLGDSALYLCASSLNPYNEQYFGPGTRLLVL.

The chain couples TRBV11-2 to TRBJ2-1; TRBD2 matches at 11 bases. The germline CDR1 and CDR2 sequences are SGHAT and FQNNGV. After removal of 4 bases from V and 5 bases from J, the junction contained 10 bases not matched to a gene. The CDR3 runs 17 residues. The CDR3 sequence: CASSSLLTGLADNEQFF. CDR3 sequence (DNA): TGTGCCAGCAGCTCCCTCCTGACGGGACTAGCGGACAATGAGCAGTTCTTC.

The rearrangement uses TRBV5-1 and TRBJ2-5; TRBD1 aligns across 7 bases. Germline V gives CDR1 SGHRS, CDR2 YFSETQ. The CDR3 runs to 15 residues. V gave up 1 base and J gave up 4 bases; unmatched junction bases: 7. The CDR3 loop is CASSLTGVRRETQYF. DNA for the CDR3: TGCGCCAGCAGCTTGACAGGGGTCCGGCGAGAGACCCAGTACTTC.

CDR3 in amino acids: CASSPQLAGVVTDTQYF. Here the CDR3 DNA reads TGTGCCAGCAGTCCCCAGCTAGCGGGAGTGGTGACAGATACGCAGTATTTT. The chain employs TRBV28 and TRBJ2-3, with 10 bases lining up with TRBD2. Germline V lookup: CDR1 MDHEN, CDR2 SYDVKM. This CDR3 has 17 residues. V gave up 5 bases and J gave up 3 bases; unmatched junction bases: 11.

The gene calls are TRBV21-1 and TRBJ1-1; the DNA was not compared with TRBD1, the D call given in the table. TRBV21-1 is termed a pseudogene. The CDR3 sequence is 13 residues long. CDR3 amino acids: CASRTDTHTEAFF. In nucleotides, the CDR3 is TGTGCCAGCAGGACGGACACGCACACTGAAGCTTTCTTT.

The chain couples TRBV5-1 to TRBJ2-7; D may be TRBD1 or TRBD2 (5 bases each). This CDR3 region has 15 residues. Germline V CDR1 and CDR2: SGHRS, YFSETQ. V gave up 0 bases and J gave up 3 bases, with 13 bases separating them. The DNA for the CDR3 is TGCGCCAGCAGCTTGGCCTGGGACCGGGGCTACGAGCAGTACTTC. It yields the protein CASSLAWDRGYEQYF.

The chain combines TRBV14 with TRBJ2-1, with D maybe TRBD1 (6 bases). The length of the CDR3 is 13 residues. From germline, CDR1 is SGHDN and CDR2 FVKESK. Trimming pared 1 base from V and 9 bases from J, leaving 10 bases between. CDR3 DNA sequence: TGTGCCAGCAGCCAAGTCCTACAGGGTGAGCAGTTCTTC. It specifies CASSQVLQGEQFF.

V and J are TRBV10-3 and TRBJ2-3; 12 bases fit TRBD2. J lost 0 bases, V lost 11 bases, and 6 bases had no gene match. Germline loops: CDR1 ENHRY, CDR2 SYGVKD. The CDR3 sequence is 15 residues long. This CDR3 reads CAVRTSGISTDTQYF. CDR3 sequence (DNA): TGTGCCGTACGGACTAGCGGGATCAGCACAGATACGCAGTATTTT.

The chain is built from TRBV9 and TRBJ2-1; TRBD1 matches 7 bases. J was trimmed by 6 bases and V by 2 bases; bases with no gene match: 8. Germline CDR1 is SGDLS and CDR2 is YYNGEE. The CDR3 loop spans 15 amino acids. In DNA, the CDR3 is TGTGCCAGCAGCGTTGGACAGGAGGTGGGCAATGAGCAGTTCTTC. Protein product: CASSVGQEVGNEQFF.

The chain couples TRBV5-1 to TRBJ2-5; TRBD1 is a possible D gene (6 bases). The CDR3 loop spans 16 amino acids. V lost 0 bases and J 2 bases, leaving 14 bases between the germline ends. Germline CDR1 reads SGHRS; CDR2 reads YFSETQ. The CDR3 protein is CASSLVAVTGQETQYF. The DNA for the CDR3 is TGCGCCAGCAGCTTGGTAGCTGTCACAGGGCAAGAGACCCAGTACTTC.

J is TRBJ2-7 and V is TRBV10-3; D not resolved. This CDR3 spans 12 amino acids. Per the germline V gene, CDR1 is ENHRY and CDR2 is SYGVKD. V was pared by 4 bases and J by 3 bases, with 7 bases between. The CDR3 spells CAISGKSYEQYF. CDR3 nucleotides: TGTGCCATCAGTGGAAAAAGCTACGAGCAGTACTTC.

This sequence joins TRBV15 and TRBJ2-4, with D perhaps matching TRBD2 (6 bases). V was clipped by 3 bases and J by 0 bases, with 9 bases between them. This CDR3 spans 15 amino acids. Germline CDR1 LNHNV, CDR2 YYDKDF (reference sequence). CDR3 sequence (DNA): TGTGCCACCAGCAGCGGGGGTGAAGCCAAAAACATTCAGTACTTC. Its protein product is CATSSGGEAKNIQYF.

This clonotype was picked up a small number of times. This chain joins TRBV20-1 and TRBJ1-2, with unresolved D. The CDR3 covers 9 residues. The germline gives CDR1 DFQATT, CDR2 SNEGSKA (reference sequence). The CDR3 bases are TGCAGCGCGAGGGAAGGCTACACCTTC. This translates into CSAREGYTF.

The chain uses TRBV5-1 and TRBJ2-5; 12 bases fit TRBD2. The length of the CDR3 is 15 residues. Germline assignment: CDR1 SGHRS and CDR2 YFSETQ. The junction had 10 bases not matched to a gene; V was cut back by 4 bases and J by 9 bases. The CDR3 sequence is CASSPTRTSGAAQYF. The CDR3 nucleotides are TGCGCCAGCAGCCCAACACGGACTAGCGGGGCGGCCCAGTACTTC.